The clone carrying this TCR beta chain was recorded a few times. This sample is drawn from a study of blood T cell repertoires in COVID-19. V lost 0 bases and J 4 bases, leaving 10 bases between the germline ends. CDR3 length equals 16 residues. Looked up from germline, CDR1 is KGHSH and CDR2 is LQKENI. The table came from immunoSEQ multiplex PCR; TCRdb's copy has only in-frame clones and leaves some out. The table records approximately 270,000 clones, just under 85% of them present only once. The chain uses TRBV18 and TRBJ2-6; perhaps TRBD2 as D (5 bases). This sequence originates from a man older than 75 with acute or convalescent COVID-19. Material for sequencing was peripheral blood. The CDR3 loop is CASSPPKGAGANVLTF. CDR3 coding DNA: TGTGCCAGCTCACCACCGAAGGGAGCCGGGGCCAACGTCCTGACTTTC. The variable domain in full, completed from reference TRBV18 and TRBJ2-6, reads NAGVMQNPRHLVRRRGQEARLRCSPMKGHSHVYWYRQLPEEGLKFMVYLQKENIIDESGMPKERFSAEFPKEGPSILRIQQVVRGDSAAYFCASSPPKGAGANVLTFGAGSRLTVL.